The 31 T cell receptor beta chains below all came from one sample that was sequenced in a study of T cells in Graves' hyperthyroidism and ophthalmopathy. Amplification targeted TCR beta CDR3 regions from RNA transcripts. HTBI primers drove first-round RT-PCR of the TCR CDR3. TCRdb reprocessed the multiplex PCR reads via MiXCR and lists one record per CDR3 protein. The repertoire holds 350,000 to 500,000 distinct CDR3 sequences, with approximately 13% as singletons. The sequenced material came from blood. The receptors stem from a woman aged 18-29 years with Graves' hyperthyroidism.

Notes on this clonotype: A much larger clone differs by one base, so this may be a read error. The rearrangement joins TRBV12-3 or TRBV12-4 to TRBJ1-2; D is possibly TRBD1 (5 bases). The CDR3 loop spans 14 amino acids. Here the CDR3 reads CASSPSGRDYGYAF. In DNA form, the CDR3 reads TGTGCCAGCAGTCCCAGCGGACGGGACTATGGCTACGCCTTC.

There are many counts of this clonotype. The chain couples TRBV28 to TRBJ2-1; no clear D gene. Looked up from germline, CDR1 is MDHEN and CDR2 is SYDVKM. Between the trimmed V and J ends, which lost 0 bases and 0 bases, there was a span of 3 bases. CDR3 size: 14 residues. The CDR3 DNA sequence: TGTGCCAGCAGTTTATGGAGCTCCTACAATGAGCAGTTCTTC. Protein: CASSLWSSYNEQFF.

This clonotype appeared many times. V usage is TRBV7-2 and J usage is TRBJ2-7; D is unresolved. Deletions cut 3 bases from V and 5 bases from J, with 11 bases between. CDR3 length: 13 residues. The germline CDR1 and CDR2 sequences are SGHTA and FQGNSA. CDR3 bases: TGTGCCAGCAGCTTCGATCTCGCTAACGAGCAGTACTTC. Encoded protein: CASSFDLANEQYF.

This clonotype was recorded many times. The V gene is TRBV10-3, the J gene TRBJ2-3, with TRBD2 identical over 7 bases. The length of the CDR3 is 12 residues. With 10 bases clipped from V and 2 bases from J, the junction kept 3 bases outside the gene matches. CDR1 is ENHRY and CDR2 is SYGVKD in the germline V gene. DNA of the CDR3: TGTGCCAACAGCGGGACCACAGATACGCAGTATTTT. Translation: CANSGTTDTQYF.

The chain is built from TRBV24-1 and TRBJ2-2; 8 nucleotides align to TRBD1. The germline V gene encodes CDR1 KGHDR and CDR2 SFDVKD. The V gene end was trimmed by 3 bases and the J gene end by 3 bases; junction bases not matched to a gene: 5. The CDR3 is made up of 16 amino acids. In nucleotides, the CDR3 is TGTGCCACCAGTGATCCCTGGACAGGGCACACCGGGGAGCTGTTTTTT. This codes for CATSDPWTGHTGELFF.

Note on this clonotype: Since a much larger clone is just one base distant, this may be a read error. The chain carries TRBV28 and TRBJ1-1, with a weak D call TRBD1 (5 bases). The CDR3 is made up of 11 amino acids. With 7 bases removed from V and 4 bases from J, the gap between germline ends came to 7 bases. Germline lookup yields CDR1 MDHEN and CDR2 SYDVKM. CDR3 in DNA: TGTGCCAGCACGGGGACCACTGAAGCTTTCTTT. This codes for CASTGTTEAFF.

A few counts support this clonotype. CDR3 DNA: TGTGCCAGCCGGGAGGGGGTTTCTAGAGAAGCTTTCTTT. Its protein is CASREGVSREAFF. The chain is built from TRBV28 and TRBJ1-1; D possibly corresponds to TRBD1 (6 bases). Trimming took 8 bases from V and 8 from J, leaving 18 bases between them. The CDR3 contains 13 residues. Germline CDR1 and CDR2: MDHEN and SYDVKM.

V and J are TRBV10-3 and TRBJ2-5, with D unresolved. The germline gives CDR1 ENHRY, CDR2 SYGVKD. This CDR3 comprises 14 residues. V gave up 0 bases and J gave up 4 bases, with 9 bases separating them. CDR3 nucleotide sequence: TGTGCCATCAGTGAGTCCCATAGTACAGAGACCCAGTACTTC. This sequence encodes CAISESHSTETQYF.

This clonotype was observed a handful of times. Just one base apart from a much larger clone, this may be a read error. The conserved closing phenylalanine or tryptophan is absent in this CDR3, likely reflecting a read error. V usage is TRBV11-2 and J usage is TRBJ1-6; D remains ambiguous. Germline V gene lookup returns CDR1 SGHAT and CDR2 FQNNGV. Trimming took off 0 bases at V and 10 bases at J, with 13 bases between the two ends. CDR3 size: 15 residues. CDR3 DNA sequence: TGTGCCAGCAGCTTAGACCCCTCCGGACGATCACCCCTCCACCTT. Its protein is CASSLDPSGRSPLHL.

The chain is built from TRBV30 and TRBJ2-1; TRBD1 matches at 8 bases. V dropped 2 bases and J dropped 6; count of bases not matched to a gene: 3. CDR3 size: 13 residues. Germline V gene sequence: CDR1 GTSNPN, CDR2 SVGIG (reference sequence). CDR3 nucleotides: TGTGCCTGGAGTAAGGACAGGGTCAATGAGCAGTTCTTC. Translated: CAWSKDRVNEQFF.

This clonotype was counted many times. The rearrangement links TRBV5-1 to TRBJ2-1, with unresolved D. Trimming took 4 bases from V and 0 from J, leaving 11 bases between them. The CDR3 is 15 amino acids. Germline CDR1 SGHRS, CDR2 YFSETQ. The CDR3 loop is CASSKGSLSYNEQFF. In DNA, the CDR3 is TGCGCCAGCAGCAAAGGGTCACTCTCCTACAATGAGCAGTTCTTC.

This clonotype was detected many times. The CDR3 loop is CASSLTFTEAFF. The CDR3 DNA reads TGTGCCAGCAGCCTAACTTTCACTGAAGCTTTCTTT. The genes are TRBV7-2 and TRBJ1-1; no reliable D call. The V and J ends lost 5 bases and 4 bases respectively, with 8 bases between them. This CDR3 is built from 12 residues. Germline V CDR1 and CDR2: SGHTA, FQGNSA. The entire variable domain, with the rest obtained from reference TRBV7-2 and TRBJ1-1, is as follows: GAGVSQSPSNKVTEKGKDVELRCDPISGHTALYWYRQSLGQGLEFLIYFQGNSAPDKSGLPSDRFSAERTGGSVSTLTIQRTQQEDSAVYLCASSLTFTEAFFGQGTRLTVV.

The genes are TRBV9 and TRBJ1-4, with D perhaps TRBD1 (5 bases). CDR3 length: 15 amino acids. Deletions cut 4 bases from V and 6 bases from J, with 16 bases between. Germline V gives CDR1 SGDLS, CDR2 YYNGEE. The CDR3 bases are TGTGCCAGCAGCCTCGATGGGGGGGAAGATGAAAAACTGTTTTTT. It codes for CASSLDGGEDEKLFF.

This clonotype was recorded at least ten times. The chain joins TRBV28 to TRBJ1-2; 7 bases agree with TRBD1. With 6 bases clipped from V and 4 bases from J, the junction kept 14 bases outside the gene matches. There are 16 residues in the CDR3. Germline V gene data show CDR1 as MDHEN and CDR2 as SYDVKM. CDR3 region: CASRAGERGRGYGYTF. The CDR3 bases are TGTGCCAGCAGGGCCGGGGAAAGGGGGCGAGGCTATGGCTACACCTTC.

This clonotype was observed at least ten times. The chain is built from TRBV12-5 and TRBJ1-5, with TRBD1 as a possible D gene (6 bases). The germline V gene has CDR1 LGHNT and CDR2 FRNRAP. Deletions cut 7 bases from V and 3 bases from J, with 13 bases between. The CDR3 is 14 residues long. The chain's CDR3 is CASAIGGSNQPQHF. DNA for the CDR3: TGTGCTAGTGCTATAGGGGGATCCAATCAGCCCCAGCATTTT.

This clonotype showed up many times. This chain links TRBV13 with TRBJ2-7; TRBD2 matches 8 bases. Trimming removed 5 bases from V and 6 bases from J; junction bases left unmatched: 9. The germline CDR1 and CDR2 sequences are PRHDT and FYEKMQ (reference sequence). The CDR3 runs to 14 residues. CDR3 in DNA: TGTGCCAGCAGCGTAAGACTAGCGACCGCCGAGCAGTACTTC. Translating gives CASSVRLATAEQYF. Looking up the rest from reference TRBV13 and TRBJ2-7 gives the full variable domain: AAGVIQSPRHLIKEKRETATLKCYPIPRHDTVYWYQQGPGQDPQFLISFYEKMQSDKGSIPDRFSAQQFSDYHSELNMSSLELGDSALYFCASSVRLATAEQYFGPGTRLTVT.

Comments on this clonotype: In this CDR3 the conserved last residue, phenylalanine or tryptophan, is missing, so a read error is likely. The genes are TRBV4-3 and TRBJ1-6, with D perhaps TRBD1 (5 bases). Trimming shortened V by 2 bases and J by 13 bases, and 15 bases separated the two germline ends. The CDR3 consists of 14 residues. Per the germline V gene, CDR1 is LGHNA and CDR2 is YSLEER. The CDR3 sequence: CASSQTGEEWPLHL. CDR3 DNA sequence: TGCGCCAGCAGCCAAACGGGGGAGGAATGGCCCCTCCACCTT.

The V gene is TRBV15, the J gene TRBJ2-1; tentatively, D is TRBD2 (5 bases). Trimming removed 0 bases from V and 4 bases from J, with 10 bases in between. CDR3 length: 15 residues. In germline, CDR1 is LNHNV, CDR2 YYDKDF (reference sequence). CDR3 residues: CATSRDGSGYNEQFF. DNA of the CDR3: TGTGCCACCAGCAGAGATGGAAGCGGATACAATGAGCAGTTCTTC.

In its sample, this clonotype was seen a few times. V is TRBV20-1 and J is TRBJ1-4; tentative D call: TRBD1 (5 bases). The CDR3 runs to 13 residues. Per germline, CDR1 DFQATT and CDR2 SNEGSKA (reference sequence). Trimming shortened V by 6 bases and J by 2 bases, and 10 bases separated the two germline ends. CDR3 in amino acids: CSATWGTNEKLFF. As DNA, the CDR3 is TGCAGTGCCACCTGGGGGACTAATGAAAAACTGTTTTTT.

This clonotype was detected many times. J is TRBJ2-2 and V is TRBV28, with D tentatively TRBD1 (6 bases). This CDR3 has 12 amino acids. The V end lost 3 bases, the J end lost 7 bases, and 6 bases lay between the germline ends. The germline V gene encodes CDR1 MDHEN and CDR2 SYDVKM. The CDR3 reads CASSFRGGELFF. The DNA for the CDR3 is TGTGCCAGCAGTTTCAGGGGCGGGGAGCTGTTTTTT.

Ten or more counts support this clonotype. CDR3 protein: CASSSKGTGRYEQYF. In nucleotides, the CDR3 is TGTGCCAGCAGCTCAAAGGGGACAGGGCGGTACGAGCAGTACTTC. This chain connects TRBV13 to TRBJ2-7, with TRBD1 matching over 9 bases. Trimming removed 4 bases from V and 4 bases from J; junction bases left unmatched: 8. The CDR3 sequence is 15 residues long. Looked up from germline, CDR1 is PRHDT and CDR2 is FYEKMQ (reference sequence).

The sample holds many counts of this clonotype. The V gene is TRBV27, the J gene TRBJ1-5; D unresolved. Germline V CDR1 and CDR2: MNHEY, SMNVEV (reference sequence). This CDR3 is 13 amino acids long. Trimming pared 2 bases from V and 3 bases from J, leaving 5 bases between. DNA for the CDR3: TGTGCCAGCAGTTTAACCTTCAATCAGCCCCAGCATTTT. It translates to CASSLTFNQPQHF.

This clonotype was seen a few times. The gene calls are TRBV6-2 or TRBV6-3 and TRBJ1-1; possible D gene TRBD1, 5 bases. Between the trimmed V and J ends, which lost 6 bases and 1 base, there was a span of 15 bases. Germline CDR1 is MNHEY and CDR2 is SVGEGT. The CDR3 is 15 amino acids. The CDR3 nucleotides are TGTGCCAGCAGCCGGGGCTTCACATCGAACACTGAAGCTTTCTTT. Protein: CASSRGFTSNTEAFF.

This clonotype has at least ten counts. The J gene is TRBJ1-2, the V gene TRBV20-1; D is ambiguous. There are 13 residues in the CDR3. Germline CDR1 and CDR2: DFQATT and SNEGSKA (reference sequence). Trimming removed 1 base at V and 1 base at J, with 7 bases between. The chain's CDR3 is CSARATGNYGYTF. CDR3 nucleotides: TGCAGTGCTAGAGCGACTGGTAACTATGGCTACACCTTC.

In this sample, this clonotype turned up many times. This chain connects TRBV6-1 to TRBJ2-1; 9 bases are shared with TRBD1. The CDR3 extends over 15 amino acids. V shed 3 bases, J shed 3 bases, and the junction held 3 bases outside the gene matches. The V gene's germline CDR1 is MNHNS and CDR2 SASEGT. The DNA of the CDR3 is TGTGCCAGCAGTGAGGGGACAGGGTACTACAATGAGCAGTTCTTC. It specifies CASSEGTGYYNEQFF.

This clonotype was observed a few times. The J gene is TRBJ1-5, the V gene TRBV28, with D possibly being TRBD1 (6 bases). With 8 bases removed from V and 5 bases from J, the gap between germline ends came to 19 bases. Germline assignment: CDR1 MDHEN and CDR2 SYDVKM. This CDR3 has 15 amino acids. The CDR3 spells CASLRGGEWDQPQHF. The DNA for the CDR3 is TGTGCCAGCCTACGGGGGGGCGAATGGGATCAGCCCCAGCATTTT.

The rearrangement uses TRBV30 and TRBJ1-3; D possibly corresponds to TRBD1 (5 bases). Per germline, CDR1 GTSNPN and CDR2 SVGIG (reference sequence). Trimming removed 7 bases at V and 2 bases at J, with 21 bases between. This CDR3 contains 16 residues. As DNA, the CDR3 is TGTGCCTCCCGACGGGGGTTGGGGATAACTGGAAACACCATATATTTT. This translates into CASRRGLGITGNTIYF.

This clonotype was detected ten times or more. The chain is built from TRBV24-1 and TRBJ2-3, with 7 bases lining up with TRBD2. The V gene end was trimmed by 2 bases and the J gene end by 5 bases; junction bases not matched to a gene: 3. The CDR3 is 14 residues long. Germline values: CDR1 KGHDR, CDR2 SFDVKD. The CDR3 DNA follows: TGTGCCACCAGTGATTCAGGGAGGGGAGATACGCAGTATTTT. This codes for CATSDSGRGDTQYF.

In this sample, this clonotype turned up a few times. This chain links TRBV20-1 with TRBJ2-5; no clear D gene. The CDR3 length is 13 residues. With 6 bases removed from V and 1 base from J, the gap between germline ends came to 12 bases. CDR1 is DFQATT, CDR2 SNEGSKA, per germline (reference sequence). This chain's CDR3 is CSATHRGQETQYF. DNA of the CDR3: TGCAGTGCCACTCATAGAGGCCAAGAGACCCAGTACTTC.

J is TRBJ1-2 and V is TRBV6-9, with D possibly TRBD1 on 6 matching bases. The CDR3 loop spans 15 amino acids. Trimming shortened V by 4 bases and J by 6 bases, and 18 bases separated the two germline ends. Per germline, CDR1 MNHGY and CDR2 SVAAGI. DNA for the CDR3: TGTGCCAGCAGTTGTCCCCACAGGGTTGTGAATGGCTACACCTTC. It codes for CASSCPHRVVNGYTF.

This clonotype was seen ten or more times. CDR3: CASSLRGRRTGELFF. The CDR3, as DNA: TGTGCCAGCAGTTTGCGCGGGAGAAGGACCGGGGAGCTGTTTTTT. The V gene is TRBV28, the J gene TRBJ2-2, with 7 bases identical to TRBD2. Trimming removed 3 bases from V and 5 bases from J; junction bases left unmatched: 6. The CDR3 consists of 15 residues. Germline CDR1 and CDR2: MDHEN and SYDVKM.